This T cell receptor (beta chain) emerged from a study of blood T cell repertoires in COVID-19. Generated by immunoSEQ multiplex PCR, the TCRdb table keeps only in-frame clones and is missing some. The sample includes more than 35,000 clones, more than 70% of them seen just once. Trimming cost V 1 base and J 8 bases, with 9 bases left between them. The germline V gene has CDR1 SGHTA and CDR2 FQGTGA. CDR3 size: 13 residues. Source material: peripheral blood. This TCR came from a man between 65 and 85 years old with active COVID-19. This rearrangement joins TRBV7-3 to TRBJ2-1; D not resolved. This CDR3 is CASSLRPLDEQFF. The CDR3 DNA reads TGTGCCAGCAGCTTAAGGCCTCTCGATGAGCAGTTCTTC.